This T cell receptor (beta chain) originates from a study of cytomegalovirus exposure and HLA in healthy donors. It was with 60 Vbeta and 13 Jbeta primers that the PCR ran. Here immunoSEQ multiplex PCR was the method, and the copy in TCRdb shows in-frame clones only, minus some. The sample contains 160,000 or so clones, 75% to 85% of which appear only once. CDR1 is SGHTA and CDR2 is FQGTGA in the germline V gene. CDR3 length equals 15 residues. The germline V and J ends were trimmed by 4 bases and 8 bases, with 18 bases remaining between them. Sequenced: PBMCs. The chain combines TRBV7-3 with TRBJ1-5; D gene unclear. The origin of this receptor is a man aged 50-59 years in good health and CMV-seropositive. CDR3 sequence: CASSSSMAELKPQHF. For the CDR3, the DNA is TGTGCCAGCAGCTCCAGCATGGCGGAACTTAAGCCCCAGCATTTT.